The next 20 T cell receptor beta chains were all read from a single sample in a study of molecular identifiers for immune sequencing clone quantification. A single record per CDR3 protein comes from TCRdb applying MiXCR to the PCR reads. Among about 640,000 distinct CDR3 sequences listed, less than 20% were seen once. Material: naive CD8+ T cells from blood, with Jurkat cell RNA spiked in. Sample subset: FACS-sorted CD8+CD4-CCR7+CD45RA+ naive T cells. These receptor sequences come from a human donor in good health. Some libraries in this study had Jurkat cell RNA spiked in.

This clonotype appeared a single time. The chain combines TRBV19 with TRBJ1-2, with unresolved D. Trimming shortened V by 4 bases and J by 8 bases, and 14 bases separated the two germline ends. CDR1 is LNHDA, CDR2 SQIVND, per germline (reference sequence). The CDR3 totals 13 residues. The chain's CDR3 is CASSSSSPGGYTF. As DNA, the CDR3 is TGTGCCAGTAGTAGCTCTTCCCCCGGCGGCTACACCTTC.

This clonotype was recorded many times. The gene calls are TRBV12-3 or TRBV12-4 and TRBJ1-4; 10 nucleotides agree with TRBD1. The V and J ends lost 4 bases and 12 bases, in that order; junction bases with no gene match: 2. The CDR3 loop spans 12 amino acids. The CDR3 loop reads CASSSDRGELFF. In DNA, the CDR3 is TGTGCCAGCAGTTCGGACAGGGGGGAACTGTTTTTT.

This clonotype has ten or more counts. The genes are TRBV7-2 and TRBJ2-7; maybe TRBD1 (6 bases). Trimming left V 5 bases short and J 6 bases short, with 14 bases between. CDR1 and CDR2 (germline): SGHTA, FQGNSA. The CDR3 length is 13 residues. DNA for the CDR3: TGTGCCAGCAGCCAAGGGTGGGGGCTCGAGCAGTACTTC. It specifies CASSQGWGLEQYF.

Many counts were recorded for this clonotype. The J gene is TRBJ2-3, the V gene TRBV11-2; possible D gene TRBD2, 6 bases. The CDR3 runs 19 residues. V dropped 0 bases and J dropped 6 bases, with 25 bases sitting between them. The germline V gene has CDR1 SGHAT and CDR2 FQNNGV. CDR3 nucleotides: TGTGCCAGCAGCTTAGATGAGGGAACAATGGAGGGTCTGACGGATACGCAGTATTTT. It specifies CASSLDEGTMEGLTDTQYF.

In its sample, this clonotype was seen many times. The V gene is TRBV24-1, the J gene TRBJ2-1; D is ambiguous. This CDR3 spans 13 amino acids. Per germline, CDR1 KGHDR and CDR2 SFDVKD. V was trimmed by 4 bases and J by 4 bases, leaving 7 bases between them. Written as DNA, the CDR3 is TGTGCCACCAGTGAAACGCCTTACAATGAGCAGTTCTTC. It specifies CATSETPYNEQFF.

Ten or more counts support this clonotype. V usage is TRBV28 and J usage is TRBJ1-5; perhaps TRBD1 as D (5 bases). V lost 3 bases, J lost 3 bases, and 12 bases lay in between. Germline CDR1 MDHEN, CDR2 SYDVKM. The CDR3 covers 15 residues. CDR3 sequence: CASSLVGRVNQPQHF. The CDR3 coding sequence is TGTGCCAGCAGTTTGGTGGGGCGGGTCAATCAGCCCCAGCATTTT.

This clonotype was found a few times. The V and J genes are TRBV5-3 and TRBJ2-1; 7 bases are shared with TRBD1. TRBV5-3 is classed as an ORF, of uncertain function. The CDR3 totals 16 residues. The V and J ends lost 1 base and 6 bases, in that order; junction bases with no gene match: 10. This CDR3 reads CARSLIREGAFNEQFF. CDR3 sequence (DNA): TGTGCCAGAAGCTTGATTCGTGAGGGGGCGTTCAATGAGCAGTTCTTC.

A word on this clonotype: A much larger clone differs by one base, so this may be a read error. The chain combines TRBV29-1 with TRBJ2-4; maybe TRBD2 (5 bases). CDR1 is SQVTM and CDR2 is ANQGSEA in the germline V gene. Trimming stripped 1 base from V and 3 bases from J, with 19 bases between. CDR3 length: 17 residues. CDR3 coding DNA: TGCAGCGTTGAAGCCTTTGATCCCGGGGTGGTCAAAAACATTCAGTACTTC. Amino acid sequence: CSVEAFDPGVVKNIQYF.

Notes on this clonotype: A read error may explain this, as a much larger clone is one base away. The chain employs TRBV29-1 and TRBJ1-5; the D gene is possibly TRBD1 (6 bases). The CDR3 totals 12 residues. Germline values: CDR1 SQVTM, CDR2 ANQGSEA. The DNA for the CDR3 is TGCTGCGTTTGGGGGCAATCCGGGGCCCAGCATTTT. It encodes CCVWGQSGAQHF.

This clonotype was observed many times. The V and J genes are TRBV28 and TRBJ2-4; 8 bases align to TRBD1. Trimming removed 6 bases from V and 7 bases from J; junction bases left unmatched: 11. The length of the CDR3 is 15 residues. CDR1 and CDR2 (germline): MDHEN, SYDVKM. The CDR3 DNA reads as TGTGCCAGCAGCGAGGACAGGGAAGTGGAGAACATTCAGTACTTC. It yields the protein CASSEDREVENIQYF.

To note about this clonotype: Since a much larger clone is just one base distant, this may be a read error. The chain recombines TRBV4-1 with TRBJ2-2; D might be TRBD1 or TRBD2, each matching 6 bases. Germline assignment: CDR1 MGHRA and CDR2 YSYEKL. The CDR3 runs 16 residues. As DNA, the CDR3 is TGTGCCAGCAGCCCAACAATGGGGCGGGACACCGGGGAGCCGTTTTTT. Translation gives CASSPTMGRDTGEPFF.

This clonotype was counted ten times or more. This chain uses TRBV29-1 with TRBJ2-1; the D call may be TRBD1 or TRBD2 (5 bases each). CDR1 is SQVTM, CDR2 ANQGSEA, per germline. Trimming took 2 bases from V and 4 from J, leaving 12 bases between them. There are 14 residues in the CDR3. In DNA, the CDR3 is TGCAGCGTTGAAAGAGATTGGGGGTACAATGAGCAGTTCTTC. Its protein is CSVERDWGYNEQFF.

The sample holds a few counts of this clonotype. The rearrangement joins TRBV7-9 to TRBJ1-4; D is unclear. The CDR3 runs 14 residues. Germline V gene data show CDR1 as SEHNR and CDR2 as FQNEAQ (reference sequence). Trimming left V 5 bases short and J 2 bases short, with 9 bases between. The CDR3 DNA follows: TGTGCCAGCAGCCGGATGAATACTAATGAAAAACTGTTTTTT. It codes for CASSRMNTNEKLFF.

As for this clonotype: Given a much more abundant clone one base away, this may be a read error. This chain links TRBV7-9 with TRBJ1-5, with 11 nucleotides matching TRBD1. The junction had 2 bases not matched to a gene; V was cut back by 0 bases and J by 7 bases. This CDR3 contains 15 residues. Germline-derived CDR1 and CDR2 are SEHNR and FQNEAQ (reference sequence). DNA of the CDR3: TGTGCCAGCAGCTTAGCGGGACAGGGGGTCCAGCCCCAGCATTTT. It encodes CASSLAGQGVQPQHF. Full variable domain (missing parts from reference TRBV7-9 and TRBJ1-5): DTGVSQNPRHKITKRGQNVTFRCDPISEHNRLYWYRQTLGQGPEFLTYFQNEAQLEKSRLLSDRFSAERPKGSFSTLEIQRTEQGDSAMYLCASSLAGQGVQPQHFGDGTRLSIL.

This clonotype was seen at least ten times. Germline and junction disagree at one end, which may indicate a read error. The chain has TRBV5-4 and TRBJ1-1, with unresolved D. This CDR3 region has 13 residues. The germline CDR1 and CDR2 sequences are SGHNT and YYREEE (reference sequence). The chain's CDR3 is CASSPDGNTEAFF. In nucleotides, the CDR3 is TGCGCCAGCAGCCCAGACGGGAACACTGAAGCTTTCTTT.

This clonotype showed up many times. V is TRBV14 and J is TRBJ1-1; D not resolved. This CDR3 comprises 16 residues. In germline, CDR1 is SGHDN, CDR2 FVKESK. Trimming pared 2 bases from V and 4 bases from J, leaving 17 bases between. In DNA, the CDR3 is TGTGCCAGCAGCCAAAGTTTCGGCCTGGGAGCCACTGAAGCTTTCTTT. Protein: CASSQSFGLGATEAFF. The whole variable domain, filled in from reference TRBV14 and TRBJ1-1, reads EAGVTQFPSHSVIEKGQTVTLRCDPISGHDNLYWYRRVMGKEIKFLLHFVKESKQDESGMPNNRFLAERTGGTYSTLKVQPAELEDSGVYFCASSQSFGLGATEAFFGQGTRLTVV.

Only a few counts were recorded for this clonotype. The rearrangement uses TRBV4-1 and TRBJ2-2; 7 nucleotides line up with TRBD2. V gave up 6 bases and J gave up 4 bases; unmatched junction bases: 11. Germline loops: CDR1 MGHRA, CDR2 YSYEKL. CDR3 length: 16 residues. CDR3 loop: CASRSWGGGGTGELFF. As DNA, the CDR3 is TGCGCCAGCAGGTCATGGGGGGGGGGGGGCACCGGGGAGCTGTTTTTT.

The rearrangement joins TRBV7-6 to TRBJ2-7; 7 bases are shared with TRBD1. The CDR3 loop spans 15 amino acids. V was clipped by 1 base and J by 6 bases; unmatched bases: 9. CDR1 is SGHVS, CDR2 FNYEAQ, per germline. In DNA, the CDR3 is TGTGCCAGCAGCTTAGGGGTGACAGGGTCGGGCGAGCAGTACTTC. It translates to CASSLGVTGSGEQYF.

The rearrangement joins TRBV20-1 to TRBJ2-3; 8 bases match TRBD2. Per germline, CDR1 DFQATT and CDR2 SNEGSKA (reference sequence). There are 12 residues in the CDR3. The CDR3: CRPGGGTDTQYF. The CDR3, as DNA: TGCAGGCCGGGGGGGGGGACAGATACGCAGTATTTT.

The rearrangement links TRBV5-3 to TRBJ2-5; 10 bases agree with TRBD2. TRBV5-3 falls under the ORF class, with uncertain function. This CDR3 is 15 amino acids long. V shed 8 bases and J 5 bases; nucleotides not matched to a gene: 12. CDR3 nucleotides: TGTGCCAGCAGCCCCGAACTAGCGGGGTTGGAGACCCAGTACTTC. Protein product: CASSPELAGLETQYF.